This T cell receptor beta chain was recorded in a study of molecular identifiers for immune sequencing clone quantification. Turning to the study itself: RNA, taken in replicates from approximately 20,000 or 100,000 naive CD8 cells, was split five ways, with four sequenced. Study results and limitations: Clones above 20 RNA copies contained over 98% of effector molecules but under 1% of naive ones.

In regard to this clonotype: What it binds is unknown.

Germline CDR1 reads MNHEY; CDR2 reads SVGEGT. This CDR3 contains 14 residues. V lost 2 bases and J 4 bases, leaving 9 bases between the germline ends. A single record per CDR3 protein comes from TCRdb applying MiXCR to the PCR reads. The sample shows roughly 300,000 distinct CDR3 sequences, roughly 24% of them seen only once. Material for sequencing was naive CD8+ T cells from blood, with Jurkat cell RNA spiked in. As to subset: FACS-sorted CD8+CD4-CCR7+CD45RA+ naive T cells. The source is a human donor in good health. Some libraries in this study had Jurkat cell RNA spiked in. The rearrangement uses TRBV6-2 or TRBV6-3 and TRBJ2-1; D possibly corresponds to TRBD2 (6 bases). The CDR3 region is CASSYLGLYNEQFF. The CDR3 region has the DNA TGTGCCAGCAGTTACCTTGGACTATACAATGAGCAGTTCTTC.